This T cell receptor (beta chain) was captured in a study of shared clonotypes between healthy human individuals. As for the study in general: The people who gave samples were a couple of women and a few men aged 18 to 49.

DNA from unsorted PBMC was sequenced on ten immunoSEQ deep assay plates. Sequenced by immunoSEQ multiplex PCR; TCRdb stores in-frame clones only, minus some. This sample has around 530,000 clones, with 70% to 80% found just once. The study enrolled healthy HIV-negative adults without recent acute infections or vaccinations as donors. The CDR3 is made up of 15 amino acids. Germline-derived CDR1 and CDR2 are SNHLY and FYNNEI. Trimming took 4 bases from V and 4 from J, leaving 13 bases between them. The source of this sequence is a woman aged 35 to 49 in good health. Some clones in this sample may be carry-over from other donors' samples. The chain recombines TRBV2 with TRBJ2-2; D call uncertain. The sample was PBMCs. Here the CDR3 DNA reads TGTGCCAGCAGTGTGGGCAGATTATCCACCGGGGAGCTGTTTTTT. The encoded protein is CASSVGRLSTGELFF.